This TCR beta chain was identified during a study of T cells after yellow fever vaccination. This clonotype was counted only a few times. CDR1 MGHRA and CDR2 YSYEKL come from the germline V gene. CDR3 length: 14 amino acids. V lost 1 base and J lost 3, with 8 bases in between. TCRdb re-analysed the 5' RACE reads in MiXCR, keeping a single row per CDR3 protein. The sample includes a few hundred thousand distinct CDR3 sequences, under 9% of them seen just once. The chain combines TRBV4-1 with TRBJ2-3; D is undetermined. This sample comprised CD4+ T cells sorted from PBMCs, obtained 5 days after the yellow fever booster vaccination. The TCR comes from a man younger than 30 who received the YFV17D yellow fever vaccine. In DNA form, the CDR3 reads TGCGCCAGCAGCCAAGTACCTCTAACAGATACGCAGTATTTT. Translating it yields CASSQVPLTDTQYF.